This T cell receptor beta chain was sequenced for a study of CD8 T cells in Susac syndrome. Random hexamers were used to reverse transcribe roughly 0.5 to 1 ug of RNA. Each CDR3 protein gets one entry after TCRdb re-called the immunoSEQ multiplex PCR reads with MiXCR. The sample has 250,000 to 300,000 distinct CDR3 sequences; more than 75% are singletons. In contrast to the negatively isolated CD8+ and CD4+ T cells, TEMRA cells were FACS-enriched. The clonotype originates from a human donor with multiple sclerosis. The sample comprised CD8+ T cells from PBMCs.

The CDR3 region is CASSFETGLAATYEQYF. In nucleotides, the CDR3 is TGTGCCAGCAGCTTCGAAACGGGACTAGCGGCAACCTACGAGCAGTACTTC. This chain links TRBV7-6 with TRBJ2-7; 11 bases align to TRBD2. V dropped 3 bases and J dropped 2; count of bases not matched to a gene: 9. Germline V gene lookup returns CDR1 SGHVS and CDR2 FNYEAQ. The CDR3 runs to 17 residues.